The rows below give T cell receptor beta chains drawn from one sample of a study of PD-1 blockade in classical Hodgkin lymphoma. Here immunoSEQ multiplex PCR was the method, and the copy in TCRdb shows in-frame clones only, minus some. The table lists 13,000 or so clones, about four fifths of them singletons. Sequenced material: CD4+ T cells from blood, taken before the fourth cycle of nivolumab. Receptors were obtained from a human donor with classical Hodgkin lymphoma. CDR3s include the opening cysteine and the closing phenylalanine or tryptophan. A D gene is named only where the DNA matches it firmly. Only part of the rows carry a size: once, few, many, or a class if the clone is expanded.

V gene	clone size	D gene	J gene	CDR3 protein	CDR3 DNA
TRBV28	once	TRBD2	TRBJ2-2	CASSSGRGGPGELFF	TGTGCCAGCAGTTCAGGACGGGGGGGGCCCGGGGAGCTGTTTTTT
TRBV5-4	NA	TRBD1	TRBJ1-1	CASNPDTGGANEAFF	TGTGCCAGCAACCCGGATACAGGGGGCGCTAATGAAGCTTTCTTT
TRBV28	NA	NA	TRBJ1-2	CASRGQTYGYTF	TGTGCCAGCAGAGGACAGACCTATGGCTACACCTTC
TRBV7-2	NA	TRBD1	TRBJ1-5	CASSFIGGDQPQHF	TGTGCCAGCAGCTTCATAGGGGGCGATCAGCCCCAGCATTTT
TRBV4-1	NA	TRBD2	TRBJ2-1	CASSLMTSGRYNEQFF	TGCGCCAGCAGCCTTATGACTAGCGGGAGATACAATGAGCAGTTCTTC
TRBV5-1	NA	NA	TRBJ1-4	CASSLNPGFNEKLFF	TGCGCCAGCAGTTTAAATCCGGGGTTTAATGAAAAACTGTTTTTT
TRBV5-4	once	NA	TRBJ1-1	CASSRQFMNTEAFF	TGTGCCAGCAGTAGACAGTTCATGAACACTGAAGCTTTCTTT
TRBV5-1	NA	TRBD1	TRBJ2-5	CASSLGDRDQETQYF	TGCGCCAGCAGCTTGGGTGACAGGGACCAAGAGACCCAGTACTTC
TRBV15	NA	NA	TRBJ2-6	CATSRDLVFGANVLTF	TGTGCCACCAGCAGAGACCTTGTGTTTGGGGCCAACGTCCTGACTTTC
TRBV5-6	NA	NA	TRBJ2-3	CASSFLRGGTDTQYF	TGTGCCAGCAGCTTTCTAAGGGGGGGCACAGATACGCAGTATTTT
TRBV25-1	once	NA	TRBJ1-1	CASMPGRDTEAFF	TGTGCCAGCATGCCAGGGAGAGACACTGAAGCTTTCTTT
TRBV7-3	few	NA	TRBJ2-1	CASSLSQGYEQFF	TGTGCCAGCAGCTTATCACAGGGCTATGAGCAGTTCTTC
TRBV9	NA	TRBD1	TRBJ1-1	CASSPTGTGVEAFF	TGTGCCAGCAGCCCCACCGGGACAGGGGTTGAAGCTTTCTTT
TRBV30	once	NA	TRBJ2-5	CAWSAWAISQYF	TGTGCCTGGAGTGCCTGGGCGATATCCCAGTACTTC
TRBV7-3	NA	TRBD2	TRBJ2-2	CASSPVPGLGTAGELFF	TGTGCCAGCAGCCCTGTCCCGGGACTAGGTACAGCCGGGGAGCTGTTTTTT
TRBV4-3	few	NA	TRBJ1-1	CASSQEAGENTEAFF	TGCGCCAGCAGCCAAGAGGCAGGGGAGAACACTGAAGCTTTCTTT
TRBV18	NA	TRBD1	TRBJ1-3	CASSSGGVSGNTIYF	TGTGCCAGCTCGTCAGGGGGCGTGAGTGGAAACACCATATATTTT
TRBV10-3	NA	TRBD2	TRBJ2-3	CAGGSGGRGSTDTQYF	TGTGCCGGGGGCAGCGGGGGCCGCGGTAGCACAGATACGCAGTATTTT
TRBV6-6	NA	NA	TRBJ2-5	CASSPVGETQYF	TGTGCCAGCAGTCCGGTAGGAGAGACCCAGTACTTC
TRBV19	NA	NA	TRBJ2-1	CASSIRKVRSLDEQFF	TGTGCCAGTAGTATACGTAAGGTTCGGTCATTGGATGAGCAGTTCTTC
TRBV7-8	NA	NA	TRBJ2-2	CASSTPGVGTGELFF	TGTGCCAGCAGCACCCCAGGGGTTGGCACCGGGGAGCTGTTTTTT
TRBV30	NA	TRBD1	TRBJ1-5	CALQKVGQGSNQPQHF	TGTGCCCTGCAGAAGGTGGGACAGGGGAGCAATCAGCCCCAGCATTTT
TRBV19	NA	TRBD1	TRBJ1-5	CASTNDRGLRSNQPQHF	TGTGCCAGTACTAATGACAGGGGGCTGAGGAGCAATCAGCCCCAGCATTTT
TRBV15	NA	NA	TRBJ2-7	CATSRQDPGPQDGKLQYF	TGTGCCACCAGCAGGCAGGACCCGGGACCCCAGGACGGAAAGTTGCAGTACTTC
TRBV5-4	NA	NA	TRBJ1-2	CASSQGLTYGYTF	TGTGCCAGCAGTCAGGGTCTAACCTATGGCTACACCTTC
TRBV7-9	NA	TRBD1	TRBJ1-1	CASSPQGGGVLAFF	TGCGCCAGCAGCCCTCAGGGGGGAGGGGTTTTAGCTTTCTTT
TRBV7-9	NA	NA	TRBJ2-2	CASSLIRANTGELFF	TGTGCCAGCAGCTTAATACGGGCGAACACCGGGGAGCTGTTTTTT
TRBV21-1	NA	NA	TRBJ1-5	CASSKPLTPYRVWRQPQHF	TGTGCCAGCAGCAAACCCTTAACCCCCTACAGGGTTTGGCGGCAGCCCCAGCATTTT
TRBV29-1	NA	TRBD2	TRBJ2-2	CSVESSGLASRNTGELFF	TGCAGCGTTGAATCGTCGGGACTAGCGTCCCGGAACACCGGGGAGCTGTTTTTT
TRBV4-2	few	TRBD1	TRBJ2-7	CASSQGWTGSEQYF	TGTGCCAGCAGCCAAGGGTGGACAGGGAGCGAGCAGTACTTC
TRBV5-1	NA	TRBD2	TRBJ2-3	CASSWLAGGGDTQYF	TGCGCCAGCAGCTGGCTAGCGGGAGGTGGGGATACGCAGTATTTT
TRBV28	NA	NA	TRBJ2-1	CASSLGGAVYNEQFF	TGTGCCAGCAGCCTGGGGGGGGCGGTGTACAATGAGCAGTTCTTC
TRBV18	NA	TRBD1	TRBJ2-7	CASSPIGQGRRTYEQYF	TGTGCCAGCTCACCAATAGGACAGGGCCGCCGTACATACGAGCAGTACTTC
TRBV9	once	TRBD2	TRBJ2-5	CASSGRTSGSGRETQYF	TGTGCCAGCAGCGGTCGGACTAGCGGGAGTGGACGGGAGACCCAGTACTTC
TRBV5-6	NA	TRBD2	TRBJ2-2	CASSFGEGRIGELFF	TGTGCCAGCAGCTTCGGGGAGGGTAGGATCGGGGAGCTGTTTTTT
TRBV19	NA	NA	TRBJ2-7	CATSTGRDYEQYF	TGTGCCACCTCGACAGGGAGGGACTACGAGCAGTACTTC
TRBV5-1	few	TRBD1	TRBJ2-3	CASSSPTGGKSTDTQYF	TGCGCCAGCAGCTCCCCGACAGGGGGTAAGAGCACAGATACGCAGTATTTT
TRBV30	NA	NA	TRBJ1-3	CAWSSSGFPGNTIYF	TGTGCCTGGAGTTCCTCGGGATTTCCTGGAAACACCATATATTTT
TRBV5-1	NA	TRBD1	TRBJ2-7	CASSRGQGSYEQYF	TGCGCCAGCAGCAGGGGACAGGGAAGCTACGAGCAGTACTTC
TRBV18	NA	NA	TRBJ2-7	CASSITTPTYEQYF	TGTGCCAGCTCAATCACCACCCCTACTTACGAGCAGTACTTC
TRBV7-9	NA	TRBD2	TRBJ2-1	CASSSRLAGGNEQFF	TGTGCCAGCAGCTCCCGGCTAGCGGGAGGGAATGAGCAGTTCTTC
TRBV11-2	NA	NA	TRBJ2-7	CASSLGSSYEQYF	TGTGCCAGCAGCTTGGGCAGCTCCTACGAGCAGTACTTC
TRBV30	few	NA	TRBJ2-2	CACRESGELFF	TGTGCCTGCAGGGAGAGCGGGGAGCTGTTTTTT
TRBV2	few	NA	TRBJ2-2	CACALADPGELFF	TGTGCCTGCGCTCTAGCAGACCCCGGGGAGCTGTTTTTT
TRBV30	NA	TRBD2	TRBJ2-7	CAWSQFLGLAVNYEQYF	TGTGCCTGGAGTCAATTCCTGGGACTAGCGGTTAACTACGAGCAGTACTTC
TRBV27	NA	NA	TRBJ1-2	CASRSFGTTGYGYTF	TGTGCCAGCAGATCATTTGGGACAACCGGCTATGGCTACACCTTC
TRBV30	once	NA	TRBJ2-7	CAWGGGGRRHYEQYF	TGTGCCTGGGGAGGGGGCGGGAGAAGACACTACGAGCAGTACTTC
TRBV5-1	NA	TRBD2	TRBJ2-5	CASSLAGGWQETQYF	TGCGCCAGCAGCTTGGCGGGGGGTTGGCAAGAGACCCAGTACTTC
TRBV5-6	NA	NA	TRBJ2-2	CASSRYRTGSTGELFF	TGTGCCAGCAGCCGGTACAGGACTGGAAGCACCGGGGAGCTGTTTTTT
TRBV6-1	NA	NA	TRBJ1-1	CASSEAAGSVGGSAEAFF	TGTGCCAGCAGTGAAGCCGCCGGTAGTGTAGGGGGTAGCGCTGAAGCTTTCTTT